The rows below give T cell receptor beta chains drawn from one sample of a study of T cells expressing NK-cell markers. After re-calling the 5' RACE reads, TCRdb lists one entry per CDR3 protein, DNA absent. This listing includes about 260,000 distinct CDR3 sequences. Sequencing used blood T cells: a sorted CD56 or NKG2C T cell subset, CD4+ or CD8+ T cells, or bulk PBMC T cells (not recorded which). These TCRs come from a man younger than 35 in good health. The CDR3 runs from the conserved cysteine through the conserved F or W.

J: TRBJ2-3; V: TRBV6-4; CDR3: CASSRGGLTDTQYF
J: TRBJ2-1; V: TRBV10-3; CDR3: CAISESMASGSSYNEQFF
J: TRBJ2-1; V: TRBV6-5; CDR3: CASSYRTGALSYNEQFF
J: TRBJ1-1; V: TRBV4-2; CDR3: CASSRRGTEAFF
J: TRBJ2-5; V: TRBV11-3; CDR3: CASSSVRVQETQYF
J: TRBJ1-4; V: TRBV20-1; CDR3: CSARELNRETNEKLFF
J: TRBJ1-4; V: TRBV15; CDR3: CATSRDLGTGESEKLFF
J: TRBJ2-3; V: TRBV29-1; CDR3: CSGGGRTDTQYF
J: TRBJ2-3; V: TRBV20-1; CDR3: CSASPSGKTQYF
J: TRBJ1-5; V: TRBV24-1; CDR3: CATSESLGNQPQHF
J: TRBJ2-1; V: TRBV9; CDR3: CASSAFSGRAGNEQFF
J: TRBJ2-1; V: TRBV20-1; CDR3: CSARVVERNNEQFF
J: TRBJ2-1; V: TRBV20-1; CDR3: CSAQREGLDEQFF
J: TRBJ1-3; V: TRBV12-3/TRBV12-4; CDR3: CASSLMEIGNTIYF
J: TRBJ1-5; V: TRBV20-1; CDR3: CSATGRGLGQPQHF
J: TRBJ2-1; V: TRBV7-6; CDR3: CASSLGEANQQFF
J: TRBJ2-3; V: TRBV20-1; CDR3: CSAKRERRGDTQYF
J: TRBJ2-2; V: TRBV9; CDR3: CASSPVLWAGELFF